The clone carrying this TCR beta chain was seen more than once but under ten times. A second PCR of 7 to 11 cycles used a sample-barcoded 5' primer and a J-beta primer mix. TCRdb itself ran the 5' RACE reads through MiXCR, one entry per CDR3 protein. Here the sample spans about 1.5 million distinct CDR3 sequences, 35% to 45% being singletons. The data stem from a study of blood T cells in healthy people across ages. CDR3 length: 15 residues. The germline V gene has CDR1 MGHDK and CDR2 SYGVNS. Trimming removed 8 bases from V and 2 bases from J, with 15 bases in between. Sequencing was done on a sample of blood. The chain links TRBV25-1 to TRBJ1-4, with D perhaps TRBD1 (5 bases). This receptor was identified in a woman under 30 in good health. CDR3: CASATTVFTNEKLFF. For the CDR3, the DNA is TGTGCCAGCGCAACGACAGTTTTTACTAATGAAAAACTGTTTTTT.